These 5 T cell receptor beta chains originate from one sample sequenced in a study of T-cell reconstitution after alpha-beta-depleted transplantation in children. Construction of the TCRbeta library involved unique molecular identifiers. MiXCR, applied by TCRdb to the PCR reads, yields one record per CDR3 protein. The table records about 400,000 distinct CDR3 sequences, roughly 22% of them present only once. Sequencing was performed on PBMCs from the stem cell graft donor, taken from the stem cell graft. These receptors came from a human donor who donated a stem cell graft to a child with acute myeloid leukemia.

This clonotype was seen repeatedly, ten times or more. V is TRBV5-1 and J is TRBJ2-2; TRBD1 aligns across 7 bases. Germline loops: CDR1 SGHRS, CDR2 YFSETQ. Losses at the gene ends were 7 bases for V and 1 base for J; bases not matched to a gene: 10. CDR3 length: 16 amino acids. The CDR3 bases are TGCGCCAGCCTCCCGGAAGGGGGCAGGAACACCGGGGAGCTGTTTTTT. This encodes CASLPEGGRNTGELFF.

The table lists this clonotype with a few counts. The chain has TRBV7-9 and TRBJ1-1; TRBD1 matches 8 bases. V gave up 3 bases and J gave up 1 base; unmatched junction bases: 4. CDR1 is SEHNR, CDR2 FQNEAQ, per germline (reference sequence). The length of the CDR3 is 15 residues. The CDR3: CASSFSGGANTEAFF. CDR3 nucleotide sequence: TGTGCCAGCAGCTTCTCAGGGGGCGCGAACACTGAAGCTTTCTTT.

This clonotype was counted at least ten times. J is TRBJ2-5 and V is TRBV20-1, with D possibly matching TRBD2 (6 bases). The CDR3 length is 12 residues. Trimming left V 6 bases short and J 2 bases short, with 10 bases between. Germline V gene lookup returns CDR1 DFQATT and CDR2 SNEGSKA (reference sequence). In nucleotides, the CDR3 is TGCAGTGCGTTGGGACTTCAAGAGACCCAGTACTTC. Amino acid sequence: CSALGLQETQYF.

CDR3 nucleotide sequence: TGTGCCAGCAGATTACAGGGCGACTATGGCTACACCTTC. It encodes CASRLQGDYGYTF. The genes are TRBV28 and TRBJ1-2; perhaps TRBD1 as D (6 bases). V was cut by 6 bases and J by 3 bases, with 11 bases left in between. Germline V lookup: CDR1 MDHEN, CDR2 SYDVKM. There are 13 residues in the CDR3.

The CDR3 sequence: CASSYLETSGKEADTQYF. The CDR3 DNA is TGTGCCAGCAGTTACCTCGAGACTAGCGGAAAGGAGGCAGATACGCAGTATTTT. The chain uses TRBV6-5 and TRBJ2-3, with TRBD2 matching 9 bases. This CDR3 region has 18 residues. V shed 2 bases, J shed 4 bases, and the junction held 13 bases outside the gene matches. Germline values: CDR1 MNHEY, CDR2 SVGAGI.